This T cell receptor beta chain was sequenced in a study of T cells in Graves' hyperthyroidism and ophthalmopathy. Amplified regions were TCR beta CDR3 sequences from RNA transcripts. Researchers ran a first-round RT-PCR on the TCR CDR3 using the HTBI primer set. TCRdb recomputed calls from the multiplex PCR reads with MiXCR, one row per CDR3 protein. The sample shows some 700,000 distinct CDR3 sequences, roughly a sixth of them seen only once. This clonotype was counted many times. This sequence was found in a man aged 50 or older with Graves' hyperthyroidism. Sequencing input: blood.

CDR3 amino acids: CASKTGSNQPQHF. CDR3 bases: TGTGCCAGCAAGACAGGGAGCAATCAGCCCCAGCATTTT. The chain combines TRBV27 with TRBJ1-5; TRBD1 agrees at 7 bases. Germline CDR1 and CDR2: MNHEY and SMNVEV (reference sequence). This CDR3 comprises 13 residues. The V gene end was trimmed by 7 bases and the J gene end by 1 base; junction bases not matched to a gene: 1.